This T cell receptor beta chain appears in the sequencing data of a study of blood T cells in healthy people across ages. PCR was performed a second time for 7 to 11 cycles using a sample-barcoded 5' primer and a J-beta primer mix. TCRdb processed the 5' RACE reads anew with MiXCR; each CDR3 protein has one entry. The sample carries over 550,000 distinct CDR3 sequences, roughly 30% recorded once. The donors, all healthy, were Caucasians living in Russia, aged roughly 6 to 100. Total RNA amounts of at least 6 micrograms were extracted per sample. The V and J ends lost 5 bases and 6 bases respectively, with 19 bases between them. The CDR3 covers 16 residues. The V gene's germline CDR1 is SGHAT and CDR2 FQNNGV.

The receptor was isolated from a woman older than 75 in good health. The rearrangement uses TRBV11-2 and TRBJ1-4; D is unresolved. The sequenced material came from blood. CDR3 bases: TGTGCCAGCAGCATTAAGACCTGGTACCTTGATGAAAAACTGTTTTTT. Its protein is CASSIKTWYLDEKLFF.